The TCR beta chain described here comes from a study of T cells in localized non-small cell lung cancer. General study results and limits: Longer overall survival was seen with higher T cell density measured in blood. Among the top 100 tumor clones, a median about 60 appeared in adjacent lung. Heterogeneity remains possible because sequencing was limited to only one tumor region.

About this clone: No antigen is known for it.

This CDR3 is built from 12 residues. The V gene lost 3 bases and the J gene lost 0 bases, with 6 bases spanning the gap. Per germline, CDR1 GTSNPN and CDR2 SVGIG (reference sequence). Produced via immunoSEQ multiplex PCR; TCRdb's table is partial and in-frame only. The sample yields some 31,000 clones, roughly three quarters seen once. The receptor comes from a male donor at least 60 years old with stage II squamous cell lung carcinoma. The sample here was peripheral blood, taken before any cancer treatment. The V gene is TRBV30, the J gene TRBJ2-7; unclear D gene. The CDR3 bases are TGTGCCTGGAGCGCGGCCTCCTACGAGCAGTACTTC. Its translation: CAWSAASYEQYF. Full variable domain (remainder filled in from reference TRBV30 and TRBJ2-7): SQTIHQWPATLVQPVGSPLSLECTVEGTSNPNLYWYRQAAGRGLQLLFYSVGIGQISSEVPQNLSASRPQDRQFILSSKKLLLSDSGFYLCAWSAASYEQYFGPGTRLTVT.